This TCR beta chain derives from a study of OX40 agonist ivuxolimab in advanced cancers. At the level of the study: Head and neck, renal cell, melanoma or hepatocellular carcinoma were the cancers that dose-escalation patients had. The study, taken as a whole, reports: Antigen specificity was not determined for the expanded peripheral T cells. Low levels of normalized T-cell clonal expansion also appeared in some nonresponders.

Patients had blood sampled at baseline and again on cycle 4 day 1 and cycle 7 day 1. Here immunoSEQ multiplex PCR was the method, and the copy in TCRdb shows in-frame clones only, minus some. The sample yields about 24,000 clones, roughly 84% seen once. This CDR3 has 18 residues. Germline V gives CDR1 LGHNA, CDR2 YSLEER. V was cut by 0 bases and J by 0 bases, with 14 bases left in between. Details on this clone: What it recognizes is unknown.

This rearrangement joins TRBV4-3 to TRBJ2-2; D not certain. The source of this sequence is an adult with an advanced solid tumor such as melanoma, head and neck, liver or kidney cancer. Here the sequenced sample was CD4+ or CD8+ T cells sorted from blood, taken in a trial of the OX40 agonist ivuxolimab. CDR3 bases: TGCGCCAGCAGCCAAGATCGCTGGGCAGGCGCGAACACCGGGGAGCTGTTTTTT. Its protein is CASSQDRWAGANTGELFF.